Listed below are T cell receptor beta chains from one sample, sequenced in a study of blood T cells in healthy people across ages. TCRdb re-called the 5' RACE reads with MiXCR, one entry per CDR3 protein. The table includes some 1 million distinct CDR3 sequences, 40% to 50% detected once. Material: blood. The receptors come from a woman aged 60-75 years in good health. CDR3s include the opening cysteine and the closing phenylalanine or tryptophan. D genes are given only for firm matches. Only some rows state a clone size, as once, few, many or a class for expanded clones.

.,15,TRBJ1-2,TRBV27,few,CASSLKGPPNYGYTF,TGTGCCAGCAGTTTAAAAGGGCCCCCAAACTATGGCTACACCTTC
.,16,TRBJ2-7,TRBV7-2,few,CASSLEGARSTYEQYF,TGTGCCAGCAGCTTAGAAGGAGCCCGGAGTACCTACGAGCAGTACTTC
.,15,TRBJ2-6,TRBV5-1,.,CASSFDATGANVLTF,TGCGCCAGCAGCTTTGACGCTACTGGGGCCAACGTCCTGACTTTC
TRBD1,13,TRBJ1-1,TRBV7-8,.,CASSPGGAGKTFF,TGTGCCAGCAGCCCAGGGGGGGCAGGGAAAACTTTCTTT
.,15,TRBJ2-1,TRBV20-1,many,CSAEPGTRSYNEQFF,TGCAGTGCTGAACCCGGGACCCGCTCCTACAATGAGCAGTTCTTC
.,14,TRBJ1-2,TRBV27,.,CASSLDGGDYGYTF,TGTGCCAGCAGTTTGGACGGGGGCGACTATGGCTACACCTTC
TRBD2,15,TRBJ2-5,TRBV19,.,CASSIAGGRRETQYF,TGTGCCAGTAGTATAGCGGGAGGCCGGCGAGAGACCCAGTACTTC
.,14,TRBJ1-2,TRBV28,.,CTSSRGGSNYGYTF,TGTACCAGCTCCCGGGGAGGCAGCAACTATGGCTACACCTTC
.,16,TRBJ1-2,TRBV10-3,.,CAITPIGEHGGSGNTF,TGTGCCATCACCCCAATAGGGGAACACGGGGGATCTGGCAACACCTTC
TRBD1,14,TRBJ2-2,TRBV2,few,CASRDRTNTGELFF,TGTGCCAGCAGGGACAGGACGAACACCGGGGAGCTGTTTTTT
TRBD2,15,TRBJ2-7,TRBV10-1,.,CASSERSGRADEQYF,TGCGCCAGCAGTGAGCGTAGCGGGAGGGCCGACGAGCAGTACTTC
.,11,TRBJ1-2,TRBV29-1,few,CSVQGGGSYTF,TGCAGCGTTCAAGGGGGGGGGTCCTACACCTTC
.,21,TRBJ1-5,TRBV14,.,CASSRPLLSGVGEVSNQPQHF,TGTGCCAGCAGCCGCCCCCTATTATCAGGGGTTGGTGAGGTTAGCAATCAGCCCCAGCATTTT
.,15,TRBJ2-7,TRBV2,.,CASKLGRSLTYEQYF,TGTGCCAGCAAACTAGGACGCTCCCTGACATACGAGCAGTACTTC
TRBD2,15,TRBJ2-7,TRBV6-2/TRBV6-3,.,CASSRTAGGSYEQYF,TGTGCCAGCAGCCGTACAGCGGGGGGCTCCTACGAGCAGTACTTC
TRBD2,15,TRBJ2-3,TRBV5-4,.,CASSPRGGREDTQYF,TGTGCCAGCAGCCCCCGGGGCGGGAGGGAGGATACGCAGTATTTT
TRBD2,17,TRBJ2-7,TRBV5-1,.,CASSSAGVERGSYEQYF,TGCGCCAGCAGCTCGGCCGGAGTCGAGCGGGGCTCCTACGAGCAGTACTTC
TRBD1,15,TRBJ2-5,TRBV7-9,once,CASSTGGQGLKTQYF,TGTGCCAGCAGCACAGGAGGACAGGGGTTAAAGACCCAGTACTTC
TRBD2,15,TRBJ2-5,TRBV27,.,CASSSGLAGRETQYF,TGTGCCAGCAGTTCCGGACTAGCGGGCCGCGAGACCCAGTACTTC
.,12,TRBJ2-3,TRBV7-6,.,CASSSMADTQYF,TGTGCCAGCAGCTCCATGGCAGATACGCAGTATTTT
.,18,TRBJ1-6,TRBV3-1,.,CASSQDWRGTLLNSPLHF,TGTGCCAGCAGCCAAGATTGGCGGGGGACGCTCCTTAATTCACCCCTCCACTTT
.,13,TRBJ1-2,TRBV10-2,.,CASSWDTNYGCTF,TGCGCCAGCAGCTGGGACACTAACTATGGCTGCACCTTC
.,14,TRBJ2-7,TRBV9,.,CASSVSAGSYEQYF,TGTGCCAGCAGCGTATCAGCGGGCTCCTACGAGCAGTACTTC
.,16,TRBJ2-5,TRBV29-1,.,CSVEGNVGSIQETQYF,TGCAGCGTTGAAGGTAATGTGGGCAGCATCCAAGAGACCCAGTACTTC
.,17,TRBJ2-1,TRBV6-1,once,CASCRSSTKQAGNEQFF,TGTGCCAGCTGCAGGTCTTCGACTAAGCAGGCAGGCAATGAGCAGTTCTTC
.,14,TRBJ2-1,TRBV20-1,many,CSAVQVGASNEQFF,TGCAGTGCCGTCCAAGTGGGAGCATCGAATGAGCAGTTCTTC
.,16,TRBJ2-1,TRBV7-6,.,CASSLGGPYFYNEQFF,TGTGCCAGCAGCTTAGGAGGGCCCTACTTCTACAATGAGCAGTTCTTC
.,14,TRBJ1-2,TRBV20-1,.,CSALGEGINYGYTF,TGCAGTGCTCTGGGAGAGGGAATTAACTATGGCTACACCTTC
TRBD1,13,TRBJ2-5,TRBV12-3/TRBV12-4,few,CASNHRGFETQYF,TGTGCCAGCAATCACAGGGGGTTTGAGACCCAGTACTTC
.,15,TRBJ2-3,TRBV11-2,.,CASSGGATSTDTQYF,TGTGCCAGCAGCGGGGGCGCAACTAGCACAGATACGCAGTATTTT
.,17,TRBJ2-7,TRBV2,few,CASSPNGLSSSLYEQYF,TGTGCCAGCAGTCCAAATGGGTTGTCGAGTAGTCTGTACGAGCAGTACTTC
TRBD1,12,TRBJ2-7,TRBV29-1,few,CSVLDRGGEQYF,TGCAGCGTTTTGGACAGGGGGGGCGAGCAGTACTTC
TRBD1,12,TRBJ2-7,TRBV6-5,.,CASGEDREMQYF,TGTGCCAGCGGGGAAGACAGGGAGATGCAGTACTTC
TRBD1,13,TRBJ2-5,TRBV29-1,.,CSAETGVRETPYF,TGCAGCGCCGAGACAGGGGTTAGGGAGACCCCGTACTTC
TRBD2,15,TRBJ2-4,TRBV10-3,few,CAISESTSEKNIQYF,TGTGCCATCAGTGAATCGACTAGCGAGAAAAACATTCAGTACTTC
TRBD1,15,TRBJ2-7,TRBV20-1,.,CSASAGTGFPYEQYF,TGCAGTGCCAGCGCAGGGACAGGGTTTCCCTACGAGCAGTACTTC
.,15,TRBJ2-5,TRBV27,.,CASSLFRDRWGEQYF,TGTGCCAGCAGTTTATTTCGGGATAGGTGGGGTGAGCAGTACTTC
.,14,TRBJ1-1,TRBV7-9,.,CASSLIVAGTEAFF,TGTGCCAGCAGCTTAATAGTCGCAGGGACTGAAGCTTTCTTT
.,15,TRBJ2-3,TRBV2,.,CASSPRGLITDTQYF,TGTGCCAGCAGTCCCAGGGGACTCATCACAGATACGCAGTATTTT
.,11,TRBJ1-2,TRBV20-1,few,CSAREGFGYTF,TGCAGTGCTAGAGAAGGATTTGGCTACACCTTC
.,15,TRBJ2-1,TRBV10-3,.,CAISATISSYNEQFF,TGTGCCATCAGCGCAACTATAAGCTCCTACAATGAGCAGTTCTTC
.,15,TRBJ2-5,TRBV11-2,.,CASSLDPAIGGKQYF,TGTGCCAGCAGCTTAGATCCGGCAATTGGTGGGAAGCAGTACTTC
.,14,TRBJ2-7,TRBV15,few,CTTSRDNAVNEQYF,TGTACCACCAGCAGAGACAACGCGGTGAACGAGCAGTACTTC